This T cell receptor (beta chain) came from a study of OX40 agonist ivuxolimab in advanced cancers. As for the study more broadly: Ivuxolimab, which targeted the costimulatory receptor OX40 (CD134), was an agonistic, fully human IgG2 monoclonal antibody. Among the 52 dose-escalation patients, about 20 had hepatocellular carcinoma, 15 or so melanoma, 9 renal cell carcinoma and 9 head and neck cancer. The point of sequencing TCRbeta in the periphery was to test whether ivuxolimab changed TCR sequence diversity and drove clonal T-cell expansion. Partial responses were achieved by three dose-escalation patients, of whom one had hepatocellular carcinoma and two had cutaneous melanoma. Intravenous ivuxolimab was administered to patients every 2 weeks at six dose levels: 0.01, 0.1, 0.3, 1.5, 3 and 10 mg/kg. A male proportion of almost 85% and a mean age of approximately 55 years, ranging from 23 to 79, were recorded for the dose-escalation cohort. The paper reports the monotherapy dose-escalation portion (N of about 51 patients) of the phase I ivuxolimab trial. Prior anti-PD-1, anti-PD-L1 or anti-CTLA-4 therapy was permitted, and approximately 42% of dose-escalation patients had received checkpoint inhibitors.

The trial excluded patients who had a history of autoimmune disease or who were on systemic immunosuppression. In every dose cohort, peripheral blood was drawn for TCR sequencing at baseline, cycle 4 day 1, and cycle 7 day 1. The samples were drawn from a first-in-human, open-label, multicenter phase I dose-escalation trial of ivuxolimab. Adults with locally advanced or metastatic melanoma, renal cell carcinoma, hepatocellular carcinoma or head and neck squamous cell carcinoma were enrolled in the trial. CD4+ and CD8+ T cells were sorted separately from peripheral blood before TCR sequencing. Genomic DNA was extracted from sorted cells for sequencing of the TCRbeta CDR3 region. TCRbeta CDR3 regions were sequenced using the immunoSEQ Assay. The table comes from immuneACCESS by way of TCRdb, which keeps in-frame sequences with V and J called. Part of the clones is missing from these tables; in studies checked, under half for an unresolved V gene and the rest for unknown reasons. This sample gives just under 95,000 clones in total; about nine tenths of them show up just once. Around 0.3% of the sample belongs to the ten largest clones.

V was cut back by 2 bases and J by 2 bases, leaving a gap of 9 bases between them. Including the terminal cysteine and phenylalanine, the CDR3 comprises 14 residues. The DNA shown is the 42-base CDR3, in frame from base 1. In the germline V gene (reference sequence), CDR1 corresponds to LNHDA and CDR2 to SQIVND. Broad study findings and their caveats: Which antigens the clonally expanded peripheral T cells were specific for was not determined. After ivuxolimab, more expanded clones were found on average in CD8+ T cells than in CD4+ T cells. In the 0.1-3.0 mg/kg groups, partial responders had among the lowest normalized peripheral clonal expansion, particularly in CD8+ T cells. At doses of 0.1 to 3.0 mg/kg, clonal expansion of both CD4+ and CD8+ blood T cells was observed from baseline to week 6. Low levels of normalized T-cell clonal expansion were also shown by some nonresponding patients.

Details on this clone: The antigen it binds to is not known. Nothing much larger sits one base from this clone, and base qualities are not available.

The source was CD4+ or CD8+ T cells sorted from blood, collected in a trial of the OX40 agonist ivuxolimab. The TCR was taken from an adult with an advanced solid tumor such as melanoma, head and neck, liver or kidney cancer. Rearrangement joined TRBV19 to TRBJ2-5, and the D gene may be TRBD2, 6 bases matching. Read as DNA, the sequence is TGTGCCAGTAGTATAAGTGGGGGGCAAGAGACCCAGTACTTC. Its protein reads: CASSISGGQETQYF.